This TCR beta chain was sequenced for a study of blood T cells in healthy people across ages. Points from the study as a whole: Per million T cells, the diversity of TCR beta decreased roughly linearly as age advanced. Naive T cell percentage and TCR beta diversity correlated strongly.

The CDR3 consists of 18 residues. V was cut by 4 bases and J by 8 bases, with 27 bases left in between. Germline V gene lookup returns CDR1 SGHTA and CDR2 FQGNSA. This clonotype was observed a few times. What it binds is not known. Then a second PCR, running roughly 6 to 11 cycles, was carried out with a sample-barcoded 5' primer and a J-beta primer mix. TCRdb passed the 5' RACE reads through MiXCR, listing each CDR3 protein once. The table lists about 670,000 distinct CDR3 sequences, around 38% of them singletons. Extractions gave at least 5 micrograms of total RNA per sample. The sequenced material came from blood. V is TRBV7-2 and J is TRBJ2-1; possibly TRBD1 for D (6 bases). The source is a man older than 75 in good health. As DNA, the CDR3 is TGTGCCAGCAGCTCCCTGGGGGCGGAGACCCTTATACTCCATGAGCAGTTCTTC. It translates to CASSSLGAETLILHEQFF. Full variable domain (remainder filled in from reference TRBV7-2 and TRBJ2-1): GAGVSQSPSNKVTEKGKDVELRCDPISGHTALYWYRQSLGQGLEFLIYFQGNSAPDKSGLPSDRFSAERTGGSVSTLTIQRTQQEDSAVYLCASSSLGAETLILHEQFFGPGTRLTVL.